This entry lists 30 T cell receptor beta chains sequenced from one sample in a study of cytomegalovirus exposure and HLA in healthy donors. The PCR had 60 Vbeta and 13 Jbeta primers. TCRdb's table, derived via immunoSEQ multiplex PCR, lists solely in-frame clones and lacks some. The table has around 100,000 clones, approximately 72% seen once; the top ten hold less than 15%. Sequencing used PBMCs. These receptors were obtained from a male donor in good health and CMV-seropositive.

The chain has TRBV4-3 and TRBJ2-1; 8 bases align to TRBD1. The ends lost 0 bases at V and 3 bases at J; junction bases unmatched: 4. Germline V CDR1 and CDR2: LGHNA, YSLEER. This CDR3 comprises 16 residues. CDR3 sequence reads: CASSQETGDLYNEQFF. CDR3 coding DNA: TGCGCCAGCAGCCAAGAGACAGGGGATCTCTACAATGAGCAGTTCTTC.

This chain connects TRBV27 to TRBJ2-5, with 10 bases lining up with TRBD2. The DNA end lines up better with TRBJ2-7; the J call may be wrong. The CDR3 consists of 15 residues. Germline V CDR1 and CDR2: MNHEY, SMNVEV (reference sequence). As DNA, the CDR3 is TGTGCCAGCCACCTTGGAGCGGGGGGGCTCAACGAGCAGTACTTC. It codes for CASHLGAGGLNEQYF.

The table lists this clone with a few counts. This chain connects TRBV15 to TRBJ2-5, with 10 positions matching TRBD2. The CDR3 length is 17 residues. Trimming took 1 base from V and 1 from J; bases not matched to a gene: 6. In germline, CDR1 is LNHNV, CDR2 YYDKDF (reference sequence). The CDR3 loop is CATSRGQRLAGQETQYF. The CDR3 DNA reads as TGTGCCACCAGCAGAGGGCAAAGACTAGCGGGCCAAGAGACCCAGTACTTC.

The rearrangement links TRBV5-1 to TRBJ1-1; unclear D gene. This CDR3 is built from 14 residues. Trimming shortened V by 4 bases and J by 4 bases, and 14 bases separated the two germline ends. Germline V gene lookup returns CDR1 SGHRS and CDR2 YFSETQ. The CDR3 bases are TGCGCCAGCAGCCATGGGCTTGGAGGCACTGAAGCTTTCTTT. This translates into CASSHGLGGTEAFF.

The chain uses TRBV25-1 and TRBJ2-7, with 11 positions matching TRBD1. The CDR3 extends over 16 amino acids. CDR1 and CDR2 (germline): MGHDK, SYGVNS. The V gene end was trimmed by 5 bases and the J gene end by 5 bases; junction bases not matched to a gene: 11. The CDR3 is CASSPSGTGGLNEQYF. CDR3 DNA sequence: TGTGCCAGCAGTCCTTCCGGGACAGGGGGTCTCAACGAGCAGTACTTC.

The J gene is TRBJ2-2, the V gene TRBV21-1; TRBD1, the table's D call, lacks a check against the DNA. TRBV21-1 is designated a pseudogene. The CDR3 totals 14 residues. The DNA of the CDR3 is TGTGCCAGCAGCAAAGATCCCAGGTCCGGGGAGCTGTTTTTT. This gives the protein CASSKDPRSGELFF.

V usage is TRBV7-2 and J usage is TRBJ2-4; no reliable D call. CDR3 length: 12 residues. V was clipped by 4 bases and J by 8 bases, with 9 bases between them. Germline lookup yields CDR1 SGHTA and CDR2 FQGNSA. The CDR3 sequence: CASSWSRDIQYF. The DNA of the CDR3 is TGTGCCAGCAGCTGGAGTCGCGACATTCAGTACTTC.

The chain carries TRBV4-1 and TRBJ2-1; 8 bases match TRBD2. CDR1 is MGHRA and CDR2 is YSYEKL in the germline V gene. V gave up 1 base and J gave up 4 bases; unmatched junction bases: 6. The CDR3 is 16 residues long. The CDR3 sequence is CASSQGAGGRYNEQFF. CDR3 nucleotide sequence: TGCGCCAGCAGCCAAGGCGCGGGGGGTAGGTACAATGAGCAGTTCTTC.

J is TRBJ1-2 and V is TRBV27, with 8 bases fitting TRBD1. Trimming cost V 7 bases and J 8 bases; bases outside gene matches: 9. The CDR3 has 13 amino acids. From germline, CDR1 is MNHEY and CDR2 SMNVEV (reference sequence). The CDR3 nucleotides are TGTGCCAGCACTCCGCGACAGGGGTGGGGCTACACCTTC. This translates into CASTPRQGWGYTF.

This clone was observed a few times. This chain uses TRBV11-2 with TRBJ1-4, with D possibly matching TRBD1 (6 bases). CDR3 length: 16 amino acids. V shed 2 bases and J shed 8 bases, with 18 bases lying between them. Looked up from germline, CDR1 is SGHAT and CDR2 is FQNNGV. The CDR3, as DNA: TGTGCCAGCAGCTTATCGGGACACTACGGGGAAGAAAAACTGTTTTTT. Translation gives CASSLSGHYGEEKLFF.

This rearrangement joins TRBV5-1 to TRBJ1-2; 7 bases agree with TRBD1. Per the germline V gene, CDR1 is SGHRS and CDR2 is YFSETQ. The CDR3 contains 14 residues. Germline trimming cut 4 bases from V and 6 bases from J; bases unmatched to any gene: 9. The CDR3 sequence: CASSPRGQVDGYTF. The CDR3 DNA sequence: TGCGCCAGCAGCCCCCGAGGACAGGTGGATGGCTACACCTTC. Filled out from reference TRBV5-1 and TRBJ1-2, the complete variable domain reads KAGVTQTPRYLIKTRGQQVTLSCSPISGHRSVSWYQQTPGQGLQFLFEYFSETQRNKGNFPGRFSGRQFSNSRSEMNVSTLELGDSALYLCASSPRGQVDGYTFGSGTRLTVV.

The chain links TRBV7-9 to TRBJ2-3, with 15 positions matching TRBD2. The CDR3 is 18 amino acids. The trim removed 4 bases at V and 4 bases at J, leaving 9 bases unmatched. Germline assignment: CDR1 SEHNR and CDR2 FQNEAQ (reference sequence). The CDR3 region has the DNA TGTGCCAGCAGCTCATCGACGGGACTAGCGGGGGGTTCAGATACGCAGTATTTT. Encoded protein: CASSSSTGLAGGSDTQYF.

The chain employs TRBV18 and TRBJ1-2, with 8 bases lining up with TRBD1. V lost 8 bases to trimming and J lost 0 bases; unmatched junction nucleotides: 2. The V gene's germline CDR1 is KGHSH and CDR2 LQKENI. The CDR3 contains 13 residues. CDR3 nucleotide sequence: TGTGCCAGCGGACAGGGAACTAACTATGGCTACACCTTC. Translated: CASGQGTNYGYTF. Full variable domain (remainder filled in from reference TRBV18 and TRBJ1-2): NAGVMQNPRHLVRRRGQEARLRCSPMKGHSHVYWYRQLPEEGLKFMVYLQKENIIDESGMPKERFSAEFPKEGPSILRIQQVVRGDSAAYFCASGQGTNYGYTFGSGTRLTVV.

The rearrangement joins TRBV5-5 to TRBJ2-3; 9 bases align to TRBD1. V lost 1 base and J lost 4; bases outside the gene matches: 1. Germline V lookup: CDR1 SGHKS, CDR2 YYEKEE (reference sequence). There are 14 residues in the CDR3. For the CDR3, the DNA is TGTGCCAGCAGCTTGACAGGGGGCCCAGATACGCAGTATTTT. Translating it yields CASSLTGGPDTQYF.

This clone showed up just once. The chain joins TRBV30 to TRBJ1-2; the D gene is possibly TRBD1 (5 bases). The V end lost 5 bases, the J end lost 4 bases, and 14 bases lay between the germline ends. Germline CDR1 is GTSNPN and CDR2 is SVGIG (reference sequence). CDR3 length: 13 residues. CDR3 region: CAWQGSSSYGYTF. CDR3 bases: TGTGCCTGGCAGGGATCGTCCAGCTATGGCTACACCTTC.

This clone was observed once. The CDR3: CASSVGPKGRAQPQHF. The CDR3 region has the DNA TGTGCCAGCAGCGTGGGCCCTAAAGGCAGGGCCCAGCCCCAGCATTTT. The rearrangement links TRBV11-3 to TRBJ1-5, with a weak D call TRBD1 (5 bases). Trimming left V 5 bases short and J 7 bases short, with 21 bases between. The CDR3 is made up of 16 amino acids. CDR1 and CDR2 from the germline V gene are SGHNT and YENEEA.

The J gene is TRBJ1-4, the V gene TRBV5-6; 11 bases are shared with TRBD1. The CDR3 extends over 16 amino acids. The junction had 6 bases not matched to a gene; V was cut back by 1 base and J by 7 bases. Germline-derived CDR1 and CDR2 are SGHDT and YYEEEE. The CDR3 DNA reads as TGTGCCAGCAGCTTGTTGAGTGGACAGGGGGCTGAAAAACTGTTTTTT. It is translated as CASSLLSGQGAEKLFF.

The rearrangement uses TRBV7-6 and TRBJ1-6; possible D gene TRBD1, 5 bases. Germline assignment: CDR1 SGHVS and CDR2 FNYEAQ. There are 14 residues in the CDR3. Trimming pared 3 bases from V and 8 bases from J, leaving 11 bases between. The CDR3 DNA reads as TGTGCCAGCAGCTTCCGAGCGGGGGATTCACCCCTCCACTTT. This codes for CASSFRAGDSPLHF.

The rearrangement uses TRBV5-1 and TRBJ2-5, with a possible D match to TRBD1 (6 bases). TRBJ2-7 explains the end of the DNA better; the J call may be wrong. The germline gives CDR1 SGHRS, CDR2 YFSETQ. This CDR3 has 12 amino acids. The CDR3 protein is CASSSTGNEQYF. The CDR3 DNA is TGCGCCAGCAGCTCCACAGGGAACGAGCAGTACTTC.

The rearrangement joins TRBV10-1 to TRBJ2-5; 8 nucleotides line up with TRBD1. The CDR3 covers 15 residues. Germline assignment: CDR1 WNHNN and CDR2 SYGVQD (reference sequence). With 3 bases clipped from V and 11 bases from J, the junction kept 14 bases outside the gene matches. This CDR3 reads CASSDPGTGSREQYF. CDR3 nucleotides: TGCGCCAGCAGTGATCCCGGGACAGGCTCCCGGGAGCAGTACTTC.

The chain employs TRBV28 and TRBJ2-7; 10 positions match TRBD1. The CDR3 has 14 amino acids. Germline V lookup: CDR1 MDHEN, CDR2 SYDVKM. V was pared by 7 bases and J by 5 bases, with 8 bases of the junction left unmatched. The CDR3 loop is CASNYRDRGNEQYF. The CDR3 DNA follows: TGTGCCAGCAACTACCGGGACAGGGGAAACGAGCAGTACTTC.

This clone was seen a few times. The gene calls are TRBV19 and TRBJ1-4; possibly TRBD1 for D (5 bases). Germline V CDR1 and CDR2: LNHDA, SQIVND (reference sequence). The ends were cut back, 9 bases at V and 5 bases at J, with 16 bases in the middle. The CDR3 is 14 amino acids. The CDR3 is CASASRAGNEKLFF. CDR3 coding DNA: TGTGCCAGCGCAAGTAGGGCAGGGAATGAAAAACTGTTTTTT.

The rearrangement links TRBV2 to TRBJ2-1, with TRBD2 matching over 9 bases. CDR1 is SNHLY, CDR2 FYNNEI, per germline. The CDR3 is 14 residues long. With V trimmed by 6 bases and J by 5 bases, 5 bases remained unmatched. This chain's CDR3 is CASSRKRGDNEQFF. The CDR3, as DNA: TGTGCCAGCAGCCGCAAGCGGGGGGACAATGAGCAGTTCTTC.

This clone was seen only a few times. In nucleotides, the CDR3 is TGTGCCAGCAGTTATGGGCCCTACGAGCAGTACTTC. Translating it yields CASSYGPYEQYF. V is TRBV6-5 and J is TRBJ2-7; D is unclear. Trimming removed 3 bases from V and 2 bases from J, with 5 bases in between. Germline loops: CDR1 MNHEY, CDR2 SVGAGI. CDR3 length: 12 residues.

The sample holds a few counts of this clone. This chain joins TRBV15 and TRBJ1-1; 7 bases are shared with TRBD1. Germline V gene sequence: CDR1 LNHNV, CDR2 YYDKDF (reference sequence). This CDR3 is 15 amino acids long. The V gene end was trimmed by 3 bases and the J gene end by 0 bases; junction bases not matched to a gene: 4. The CDR3 sequence is CATSRAGQVNTEAFF. For the CDR3, the DNA is TGTGCCACCAGCAGGGCTGGACAGGTGAACACTGAAGCTTTCTTT.

This chain joins TRBV4-1 and TRBJ1-6; tentatively, D is TRBD1 (5 bases). This CDR3 has 19 residues. V gave up 4 bases and J gave up 1 base, with 20 bases separating them. CDR1 is MGHRA, CDR2 YSYEKL, per germline. The CDR3 DNA is TGCGCCAGCAGCCGGTCAACGATCAGGGTTGCGTCCTATAATTCACCCCTCCACTTT. This gives the protein CASSRSTIRVASYNSPLHF.

This sequence joins TRBV11-3 and TRBJ2-6; TRBD1 aligns across 7 bases. Looked up from germline, CDR1 is SGHNT and CDR2 is YENEEA. This CDR3 spans 18 amino acids. The trim removed 1 base at V and 0 bases at J, leaving 6 bases unmatched. The CDR3 here is CASSLGQGQSSGANVLTF. CDR3 sequence (DNA): TGTGCCAGCAGCTTAGGACAGGGCCAAAGCTCTGGGGCCAACGTCCTGACTTTC.

The chain couples TRBV27 to TRBJ1-1; TRBD1 is a possible D gene (6 bases). Looked up from germline, CDR1 is MNHEY and CDR2 is SMNVEV (reference sequence). The V and J ends lost 1 base and 5 bases respectively, with 11 bases between them. This CDR3 comprises 14 residues. DNA for the CDR3: TGTGCCAGCAGTTTATTGACAGGTTCTACTGAAGCTTTCTTT. Residues: CASSLLTGSTEAFF.

CDR3 region: CASSARGGQGYNEQFF. CDR3 DNA sequence: TGTGCCAGCAGCGCCCGGGGGGGGCAAGGATACAATGAGCAGTTCTTC. The rearrangement links TRBV11-2 to TRBJ2-1; 8 positions match TRBD2. V shed 5 bases, J shed 4 bases, and the junction held 10 bases outside the gene matches. This CDR3 spans 16 amino acids. Germline V gene lookup returns CDR1 SGHAT and CDR2 FQNNGV.

This clone came up once. The rearrangement links TRBV4-3 to TRBJ2-3; 8 positions match TRBD2. J lost 8 bases, V lost 5 bases, and 6 bases had no gene match. CDR1 is LGHNA, CDR2 YSLEER, per germline. The CDR3 extends over 13 amino acids. The CDR3 spells CASSSRGEATQYF. For the CDR3, the DNA is TGCGCCAGCAGCTCGCGGGGGGAGGCTACGCAGTATTTT.